Below are 10 T cell receptor beta chains sequenced from a single sample in a study of T cells after yellow fever vaccination. Each CDR3 protein is one row after TCRdb ran MiXCR on the 5' RACE reads. The sample lists some 110,000 distinct CDR3 sequences, about 7% occurring once. The specimen comprised CD4+ T cells sorted from PBMCs, sampled 45 days after the first yellow fever vaccination. The receptors were sampled from a man aged 18 to 35 who received the YFV17D yellow fever vaccine.

This clonotype was seen many times. The genes are TRBV7-3 and TRBJ2-5, with 10 bases aligning to TRBD2. The CDR3 is 16 amino acids. Per germline, CDR1 SGHTA and CDR2 FQGTGA. The V and J ends lost 0 bases and 4 bases, in that order; junction bases with no gene match: 5. The CDR3 DNA reads as TGTGCCAGCAGCTTAACCCTAGCGGGGGTTGGAGAGACCCAGTACTTC. Amino acid sequence: CASSLTLAGVGETQYF.

This clonotype has ten or more counts. The genes are TRBV6-5 and TRBJ1-5; D remains unclear. V was cut by 2 bases and J by 4 bases, with 9 bases left in between. The CDR3 runs to 14 residues. Germline V CDR1 and CDR2: MNHEY, SVGAGI. CDR3 DNA sequence: TGTGCCAGCAGTTACCGGGGAGGGAATCAGCCCCAGCATTTT. It codes for CASSYRGGNQPQHF.

This clonotype was recorded many times. The chain has TRBV5-5 and TRBJ1-2; D is possibly TRBD1 (6 bases). CDR1 is SGHKS, CDR2 YYEKEE, per germline (reference sequence). This CDR3 has 14 amino acids. Trimming took 4 bases from V and 3 from J, leaving 13 bases between them. CDR3 DNA: TGTGCCAGCAGCCGAATACAGGGAGACTATGGCTACACCTTC. Translated, it gives CASSRIQGDYGYTF. Based on the CDR3 plus reference TRBV5-5 and TRBJ1-2, the full variable domain is DAGVTQSPTHLIKTRGQQVTLRCSPISGHKSVSWYQQVLGQGPQFIFQYYEKEERGRGNFPDRFSARQFPNYSSELNVNALLLGDSALYLCASSRIQGDYGYTFGSGTRLTVV.

Ten or more counts support this clonotype. The chain uses TRBV20-1 and TRBJ1-1, with TRBD1 matching over 7 bases. The V gene end was trimmed by 5 bases and the J gene end by 3 bases; junction bases not matched to a gene: 6. This CDR3 comprises 13 residues. The germline CDR1 and CDR2 sequences are DFQATT and SNEGSKA (reference sequence). CDR3 in DNA: TGCAGTGCTGGGAAGGGGGCTTACACTGAAGCTTTCTTT. It translates to CSAGKGAYTEAFF.

There are many counts of this clonotype. The rearrangement uses TRBV5-1 and TRBJ2-4; 14 bases agree with TRBD2. CDR1 and CDR2 (germline): SGHRS, YFSETQ. V lost 4 bases, J lost 1 base, and 10 bases stayed unmatched. The CDR3 sequence is 19 residues long. CDR3 sequence: CASSTRGLAGDLAKNIQYF. The CDR3 DNA is TGCGCCAGCAGCACCCGGGGACTAGCGGGAGATCTGGCCAAAAACATTCAGTACTTC.

This clonotype has ten or more counts. J is TRBJ2-5 and V is TRBV29-1, with D possibly being TRBD1 or TRBD2 (5 bases each). Germline V CDR1 and CDR2: SQVTM, ANQGSEA. V was shortened by 3 bases and J by 5 bases, with 13 bases between the two germline ends. The length of the CDR3 is 13 residues. The CDR3 DNA follows: TGCAGCGTTGACCCCGGGGCGAGGGAGACCCAGTACTTC. It codes for CSVDPGARETQYF.

This clonotype was seen many times. The genes are TRBV28 and TRBJ2-5; D is ambiguous. The CDR3 length is 13 residues. Germline lookup yields CDR1 MDHEN and CDR2 SYDVKM. V was cut by 2 bases and J by 1 base, with 5 bases left in between. The CDR3 region has the DNA TGTGCCAGCAGTTTACCAGCCCAAGAGACCCAGTACTTC. Its protein is CASSLPAQETQYF.

This clonotype was seen at least ten times. The J gene is TRBJ2-3, the V gene TRBV20-1; 12 bases are a match to TRBD2. V dropped 5 bases and J dropped 6; count of bases not matched to a gene: 9. The CDR3 contains 15 residues. Germline lookup yields CDR1 DFQATT and CDR2 SNEGSKA (reference sequence). The CDR3 sequence is CSAAGLAGTWDTQYF. CDR3 bases: TGCAGTGCTGCCGGACTAGCGGGGACCTGGGATACGCAGTATTTT.

This clonotype appeared many times. The chain employs TRBV6-5 and TRBJ2-4; D may be TRBD2 (5 bases). Germline-derived CDR1 and CDR2 are MNHEY and SVGAGI. The CDR3 is 17 residues long. The V end was cut by 3 bases, the J end by 1 base, with 16 bases between. CDR3 loop: CASSYIGLRTAKNIQYF. Written as DNA, the CDR3 is TGTGCCAGCAGTTATATAGGACTTCGTACGGCCAAAAACATTCAGTACTTC.

This clonotype was counted ten times or more. The chain combines TRBV20-1 with TRBJ2-3; 7 positions match TRBD2. CDR3 length equals 14 residues. Trimming removed 2 bases from V and 1 base from J; junction bases left unmatched: 3. CDR1 and CDR2 from the germline V gene are DFQATT and SNEGSKA (reference sequence). The DNA of the CDR3 is TGCAGTGCTAGAACTAGCGTTGGCACAGATACGCAGTATTTT. Its translation: CSARTSVGTDTQYF.